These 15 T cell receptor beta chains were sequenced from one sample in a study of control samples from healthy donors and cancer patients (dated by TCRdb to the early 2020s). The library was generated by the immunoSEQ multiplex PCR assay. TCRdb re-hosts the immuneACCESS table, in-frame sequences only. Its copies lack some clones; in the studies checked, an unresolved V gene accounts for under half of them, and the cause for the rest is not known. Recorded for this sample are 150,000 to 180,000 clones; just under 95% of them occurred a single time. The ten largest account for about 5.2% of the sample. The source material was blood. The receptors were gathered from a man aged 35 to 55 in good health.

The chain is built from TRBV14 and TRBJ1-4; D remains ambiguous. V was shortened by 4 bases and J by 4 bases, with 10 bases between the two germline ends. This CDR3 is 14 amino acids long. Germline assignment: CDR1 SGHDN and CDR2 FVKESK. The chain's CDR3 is CASSRGLRNEKLFF. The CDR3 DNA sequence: TGTGCCAGCAGCCGTGGACTGCGTAATGAAAAACTGTTTTTT.

The CDR3 DNA is TGCGCCAGCAGCTCCAACAGGTTTAACTATGGCTACACCTTC. The encoded protein is CASSSNRFNYGYTF. V is TRBV5-1 and J is TRBJ1-2; D might be TRBD1 (5 bases). The ends were cut back, 3 bases at V and 1 base at J, with 10 bases in the middle. Germline V gene data show CDR1 as SGHRS and CDR2 as YFSETQ. The CDR3 runs 14 residues.

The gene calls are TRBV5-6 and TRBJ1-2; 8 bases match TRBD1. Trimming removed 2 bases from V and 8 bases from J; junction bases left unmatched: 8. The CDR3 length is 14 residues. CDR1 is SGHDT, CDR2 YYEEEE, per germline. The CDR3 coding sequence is TGTGCCAGCAGCTTCAGGCAGGGGGCGGGCGGCTACACCTTC. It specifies CASSFRQGAGGYTF.

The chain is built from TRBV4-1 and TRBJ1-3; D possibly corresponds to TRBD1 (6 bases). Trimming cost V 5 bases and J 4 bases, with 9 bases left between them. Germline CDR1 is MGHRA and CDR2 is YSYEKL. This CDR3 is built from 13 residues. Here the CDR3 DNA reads TGCGCCAGCAGCTATGACAGGGGAAACACCATATATTTT. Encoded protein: CASSYDRGNTIYF.

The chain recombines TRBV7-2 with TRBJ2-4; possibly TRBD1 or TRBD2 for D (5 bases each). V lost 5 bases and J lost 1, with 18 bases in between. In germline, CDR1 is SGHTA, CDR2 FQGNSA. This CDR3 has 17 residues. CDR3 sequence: CASSPGIGVLAKNIQYF. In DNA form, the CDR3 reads TGTGCCAGCAGCCCGGGAATAGGGGTCCTGGCCAAAAACATTCAGTACTTC.

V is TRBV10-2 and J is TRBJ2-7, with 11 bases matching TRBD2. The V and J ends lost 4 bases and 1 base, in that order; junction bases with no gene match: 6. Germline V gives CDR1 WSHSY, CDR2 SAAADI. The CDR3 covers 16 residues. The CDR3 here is CASSARTSGSSYEQYF. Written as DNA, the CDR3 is TGCGCCAGCAGTGCGAGGACTAGCGGGTCGTCCTACGAGCAGTACTTC.

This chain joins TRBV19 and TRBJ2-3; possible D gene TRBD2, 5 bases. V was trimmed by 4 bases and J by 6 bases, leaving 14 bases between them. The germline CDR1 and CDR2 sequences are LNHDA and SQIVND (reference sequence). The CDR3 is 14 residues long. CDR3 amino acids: CASSRTERTDTQYF. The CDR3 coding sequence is TGTGCCAGTAGTAGGACTGAGCGGACCGATACGCAGTATTTT.

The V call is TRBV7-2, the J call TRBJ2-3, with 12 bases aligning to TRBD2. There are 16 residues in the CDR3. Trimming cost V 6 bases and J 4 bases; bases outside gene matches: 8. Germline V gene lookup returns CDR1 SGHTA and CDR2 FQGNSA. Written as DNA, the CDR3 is TGTGCCAGCAGTGAAAGGACTAGCGGGGCCCCAGATACGCAGTATTTT. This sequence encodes CASSERTSGAPDTQYF.

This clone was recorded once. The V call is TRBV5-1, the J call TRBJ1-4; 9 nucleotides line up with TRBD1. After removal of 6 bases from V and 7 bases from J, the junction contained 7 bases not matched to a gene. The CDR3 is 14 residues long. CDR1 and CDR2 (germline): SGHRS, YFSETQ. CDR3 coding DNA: TGCGCCAGCAACCCCGGGACAGGGACTGAAAAACTGTTTTTT. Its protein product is CASNPGTGTEKLFF.

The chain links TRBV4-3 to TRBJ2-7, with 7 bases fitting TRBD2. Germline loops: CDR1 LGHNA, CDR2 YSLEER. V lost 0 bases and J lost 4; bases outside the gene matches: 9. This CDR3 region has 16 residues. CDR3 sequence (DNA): TGCGCCAGCAGCCAAGATAGGCTAGCGGTCCTTTACGAGCAGTACTTC. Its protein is CASSQDRLAVLYEQYF.

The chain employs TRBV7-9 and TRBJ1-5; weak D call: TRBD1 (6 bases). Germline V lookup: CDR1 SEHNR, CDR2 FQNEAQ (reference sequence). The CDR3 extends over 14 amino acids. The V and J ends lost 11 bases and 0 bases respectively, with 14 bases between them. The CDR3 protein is CAPEGGYSNQPQHF. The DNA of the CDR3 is TGTGCCCCTGAGGGGGGATATAGCAATCAGCCCCAGCATTTT.

The CDR3 reads CASSYGPSGVGAYEQYF. In nucleotides, the CDR3 is TGTGCCAGCAGTTACGGTCCTAGCGGCGTAGGAGCCTACGAGCAGTACTTC. V and J are TRBV6-2 or TRBV6-3 and TRBJ2-7; TRBD2 agrees at 7 bases. The CDR3 has 17 amino acids. Losses at the gene ends were 2 bases for V and 2 bases for J; bases not matched to a gene: 12. Germline CDR1 reads MNHEY; CDR2 reads SVGEGT.

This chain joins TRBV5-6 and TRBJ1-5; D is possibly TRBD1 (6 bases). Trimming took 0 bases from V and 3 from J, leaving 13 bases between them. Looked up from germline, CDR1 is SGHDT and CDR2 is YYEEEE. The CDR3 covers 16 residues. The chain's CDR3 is CASSLARGSPNQPQHF. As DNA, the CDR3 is TGTGCCAGCAGCTTGGCAAGGGGGAGCCCCAATCAGCCCCAGCATTTT.

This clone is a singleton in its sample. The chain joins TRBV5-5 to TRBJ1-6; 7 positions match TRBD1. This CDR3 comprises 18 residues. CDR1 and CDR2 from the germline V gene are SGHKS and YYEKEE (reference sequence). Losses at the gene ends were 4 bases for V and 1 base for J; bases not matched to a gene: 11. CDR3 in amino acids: CASSPSGGSRSYNSPLHF. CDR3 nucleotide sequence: TGTGCCAGCAGCCCATCAGGGGGATCACGATCCTATAATTCACCCCTCCACTTT.

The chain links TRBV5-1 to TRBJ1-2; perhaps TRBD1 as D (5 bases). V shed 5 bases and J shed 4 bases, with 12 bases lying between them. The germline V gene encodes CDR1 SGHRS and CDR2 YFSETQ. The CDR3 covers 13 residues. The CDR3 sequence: CASSLDSIYGYTF. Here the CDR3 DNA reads TGCGCCAGCAGTCTAGACAGCATCTATGGCTACACCTTC. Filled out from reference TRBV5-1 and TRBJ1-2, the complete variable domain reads KAGVTQTPRYLIKTRGQQVTLSCSPISGHRSVSWYQQTPGQGLQFLFEYFSETQRNKGNFPGRFSGRQFSNSRSEMNVSTLELGDSALYLCASSLDSIYGYTFGSGTRLTVV.